These T cell receptor beta chains were read from a single sample in a study of Ad26.COV2.S vaccination and SARS-CoV-2 variants. Produced via immunoSEQ multiplex PCR; TCRdb's table is partial and in-frame only. The repertoire holds 440,000 or so clones, with about 90% as singletons. The source material was peripheral blood, sampled in a trial of Ad26.COV2.S vaccine versus placebo. These TCRs come from a person aged 18-65 years who received the Ad26.COV2.S COVID-19 vaccine or a placebo. CDR3s include the opening cysteine and the closing phenylalanine or tryptophan. A D gene is named only where the DNA matches it firmly. Clone size appears in some rows only: once, few, many, or a class for an expanded clone.

J: TRBJ1-6
V: TRBV19
length: 12
size: .
D: .
CDR3: CASSGRNSPLHF
DNA: TGTGCCAGTAGTGGCAGGAATTCACCCCTCCACTTT

J: TRBJ2-2
V: TRBV29-1
length: 15
size: .
D: TRBD1
CDR3: CSVSVRQGGAGELFF
DNA: TGCAGCGTTTCTGTACGACAGGGTGGCGCCGGGGAGCTGTTTTTT

J: TRBJ1-2
V: TRBV30
length: 13
size: .
D: TRBD1
CDR3: CAGIVRGAYGYTF
DNA: TGTGCCGGAATCGTCAGGGGGGCTTATGGCTACACCTTC

J: TRBJ2-7
V: TRBV5-8
length: 13
size: .
D: TRBD1
CDR3: CASSDRGFYEQYF
DNA: TGTGCCAGCAGCGACAGGGGATTCTACGAGCAGTACTTC

J: TRBJ1-1
V: TRBV27
length: 15
size: .
D: TRBD1
CDR3: CASSLRAGQGLGAFF
DNA: TGTGCCAGCAGTTTAAGGGCGGGACAGGGACTCGGTGCTTTCTTT

J: TRBJ2-3
V: TRBV7-2
length: 16
size: .
D: TRBD2
CDR3: CASSFGLAGSTDTQYF
DNA: TGTGCCAGCAGCTTTGGCCTAGCGGGGAGCACAGATACGCAGTATTTT

J: TRBJ2-7
V: TRBV7-6
length: 16
size: .
D: TRBD2
CDR3: CASSSSPSGGYYEQYF
DNA: TGTGCCAGCAGCTCCTCACCTAGCGGGGGGTACTACGAGCAGTACTTC

J: TRBJ1-5
V: TRBV28
length: 13
size: .
D: TRBD1
CDR3: CASTNPGDRVQHF
DNA: TGTGCCAGCACCAACCCCGGGGACAGAGTCCAGCATTTT

J: TRBJ2-7
V: TRBV2
length: 16
size: .
D: .
CDR3: CASSESLTSNRYEQYF
DNA: TGTGCCAGCAGTGAGTCTCTGACTAGTAATCGGTACGAGCAGTACTTC

J: TRBJ2-3
V: TRBV5-1
length: 14
size: .
D: TRBD1
CDR3: CASSPGQGTDTQYF
DNA: TGCGCCAGCAGCCCAGGACAGGGGACAGATACGCAGTATTTT

J: TRBJ2-2
V: TRBV4-2
length: 14
size: once
D: .
CDR3: CASSHSSSTGELFF
DNA: TGTGCCAGCAGCCACTCGTCCTCCACCGGGGAGCTGTTTTTT

J: TRBJ2-3
V: TRBV7-9
length: 12
size: .
D: .
CDR3: CASSLGTDTQYF
DNA: TGTGCCAGCAGCTTAGGGACAGATACGCAGTATTTT

J: TRBJ1-1
V: TRBV5-4
length: 14
size: .
D: .
CDR3: CASSLGVGNTEAFF
DNA: TGTGCCAGCAGCTTGGGGGTCGGGAACACTGAAGCTTTCTTT

J: TRBJ1-5
V: TRBV28
length: 12
size: .
D: .
CDR3: CASSFGNQPQHF
DNA: TGTGCCAGCAGTTTCGGTAATCAGCCCCAGCATTTT

J: TRBJ2-2
V: TRBV2
length: 12
size: .
D: .
CDR3: CASKVDTGELFF
DNA: TGTGCCAGCAAGGTTGACACCGGGGAGCTGTTTTTT

J: TRBJ2-5
V: TRBV19
length: 14
size: once
D: TRBD1
CDR3: CASSIQGATETQYF
DNA: TGTGCCAGTAGTATCCAGGGGGCGACAGAGACCCAGTACTTC

J: TRBJ2-7
V: TRBV27
length: 13
size: .
D: .
CDR3: CASSLGSVYEQYF
DNA: TGTGCCAGCAGTTTAGGTTCCGTCTACGAGCAGTACTTC

J: TRBJ2-6
V: TRBV27
length: 17
size: .
D: .
CDR3: CASSPSTGRGGANVLTF
DNA: TGTGCCAGCAGTCCCTCGACAGGACGGGGTGGGGCCAACGTCCTGACTTTC

J: TRBJ1-2
V: TRBV4-2
length: 17
size: once
D: .
CDR3: CASSQESPAEANYGYTF
DNA: TGTGCCAGCAGCCAAGAGTCCCCGGCGGAAGCTAACTATGGCTACACCTTC

J: TRBJ2-7
V: TRBV28
length: 15
size: .
D: .
CDR3: CASSQNRWLAYEQYF
DNA: TGTGCCAGCAGTCAGAACAGGTGGCTAGCCTACGAGCAGTACTTC

J: TRBJ2-1
V: TRBV19
length: 16
size: .
D: TRBD1
CDR3: CASSVGGQGIVNEQFF
DNA: TGTGCCAGTAGTGTGGGAGGACAGGGCATTGTAAATGAGCAGTTCTTC

J: TRBJ2-7
V: TRBV3-1/TRBV3-2
length: 14
size: .
D: .
CDR3: CASSQVSNPYEQYF
DNA: TGTGCCAGCAGCCAAGTTTCCAATCCCTACGAGCAGTACTTC

J: TRBJ2-7
V: TRBV5-4
length: 15
size: .
D: TRBD2
CDR3: CASSAGLAGVGEQYF
DNA: TGTGCCAGCAGCGCGGGACTAGCGGGAGTGGGTGAGCAGTACTTC